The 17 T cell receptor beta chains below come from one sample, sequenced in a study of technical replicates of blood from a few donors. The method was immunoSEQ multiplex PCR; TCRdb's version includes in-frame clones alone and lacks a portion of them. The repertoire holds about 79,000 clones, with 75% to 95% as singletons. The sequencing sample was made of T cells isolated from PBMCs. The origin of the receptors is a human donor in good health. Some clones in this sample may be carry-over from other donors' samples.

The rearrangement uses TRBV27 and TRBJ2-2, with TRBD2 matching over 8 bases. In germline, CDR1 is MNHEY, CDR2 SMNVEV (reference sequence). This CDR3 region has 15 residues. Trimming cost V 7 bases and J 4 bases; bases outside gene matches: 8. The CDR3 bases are TGTGCCAGCACCTTAGCGGGACTTGGCACCGGGGAGCTGTTTTTT. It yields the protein CASTLAGLGTGELFF.

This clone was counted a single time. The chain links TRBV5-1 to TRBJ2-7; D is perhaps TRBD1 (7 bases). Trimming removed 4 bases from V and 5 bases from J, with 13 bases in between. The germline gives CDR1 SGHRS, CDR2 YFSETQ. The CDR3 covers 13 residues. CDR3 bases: TGCGCCAGCAGCACGGAGGGGGCACACGAGCAGTACTTC. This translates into CASSTEGAHEQYF.

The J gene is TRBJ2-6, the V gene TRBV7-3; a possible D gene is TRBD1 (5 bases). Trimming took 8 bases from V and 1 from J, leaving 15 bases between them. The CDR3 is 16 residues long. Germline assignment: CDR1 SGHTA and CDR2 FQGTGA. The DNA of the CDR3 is TGTGCCAGCTCAGGGCCAGGCCCTTCTGGGGCCAACGTCCTGACTTTC. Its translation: CASSGPGPSGANVLTF.

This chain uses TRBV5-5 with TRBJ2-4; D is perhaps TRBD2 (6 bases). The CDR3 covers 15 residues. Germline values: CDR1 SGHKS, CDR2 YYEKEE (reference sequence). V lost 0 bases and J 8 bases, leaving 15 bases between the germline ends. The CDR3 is CASSLGLGGEYIQYF. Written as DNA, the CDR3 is TGTGCCAGCAGCTTGGGACTAGGCGGTGAGTACATTCAGTACTTC.

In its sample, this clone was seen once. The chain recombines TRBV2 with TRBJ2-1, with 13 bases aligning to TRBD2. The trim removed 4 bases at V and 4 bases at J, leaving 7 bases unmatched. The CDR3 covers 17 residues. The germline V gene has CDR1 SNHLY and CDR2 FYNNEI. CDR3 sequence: CASSGTSGSTGYNEQFF. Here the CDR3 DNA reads TGTGCCAGCAGTGGGACTAGCGGGAGTACAGGGTACAATGAGCAGTTCTTC.

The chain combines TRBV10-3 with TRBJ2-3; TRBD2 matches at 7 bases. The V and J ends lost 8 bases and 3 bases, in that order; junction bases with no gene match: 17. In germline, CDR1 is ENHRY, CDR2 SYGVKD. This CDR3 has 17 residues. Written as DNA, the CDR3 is TGTGCCATCTTCAGTGGTACTAGCGAAAAAAATACAGATACGCAGTATTTT. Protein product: CAIFSGTSEKNTDTQYF.

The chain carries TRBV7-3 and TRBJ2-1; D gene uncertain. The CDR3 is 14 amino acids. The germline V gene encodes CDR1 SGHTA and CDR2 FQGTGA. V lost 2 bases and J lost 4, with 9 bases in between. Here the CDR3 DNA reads TGTGCCAGCAGCTTACTGTCAGATTACAATGAGCAGTTCTTC. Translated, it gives CASSLLSDYNEQFF.

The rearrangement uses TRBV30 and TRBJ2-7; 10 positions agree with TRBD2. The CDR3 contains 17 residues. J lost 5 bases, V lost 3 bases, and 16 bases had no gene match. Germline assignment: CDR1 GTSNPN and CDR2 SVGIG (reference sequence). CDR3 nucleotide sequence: TGTGCCTGGAGCGAACTAGCGGGACTGTCTCAGTTTGACGAGCAGTACTTC. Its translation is CAWSELAGLSQFDEQYF.

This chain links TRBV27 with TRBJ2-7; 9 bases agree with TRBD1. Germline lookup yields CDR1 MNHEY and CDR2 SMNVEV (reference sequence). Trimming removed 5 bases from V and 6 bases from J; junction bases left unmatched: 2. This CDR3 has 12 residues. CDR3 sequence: CASSGTGSEQYF. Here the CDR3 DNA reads TGTGCCAGCAGTGGGACAGGGAGCGAGCAGTACTTC.

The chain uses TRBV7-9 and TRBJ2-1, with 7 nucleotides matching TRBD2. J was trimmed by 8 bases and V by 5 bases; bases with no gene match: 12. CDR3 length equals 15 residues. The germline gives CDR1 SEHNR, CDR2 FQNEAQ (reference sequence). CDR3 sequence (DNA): TGTGCCAGCAGCCCTTTTGAGGGAGGGGATGATGAGCAGTTCTTC. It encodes CASSPFEGGDDEQFF.

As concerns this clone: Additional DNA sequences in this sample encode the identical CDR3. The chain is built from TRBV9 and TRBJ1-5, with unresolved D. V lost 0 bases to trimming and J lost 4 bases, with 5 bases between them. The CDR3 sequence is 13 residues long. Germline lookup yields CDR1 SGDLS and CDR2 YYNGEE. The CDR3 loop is CASSVGLNQPQHF. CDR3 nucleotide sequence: TGTGCCAGCAGCGTAGGTCTAAATCAGCCCCAGCATTTT.

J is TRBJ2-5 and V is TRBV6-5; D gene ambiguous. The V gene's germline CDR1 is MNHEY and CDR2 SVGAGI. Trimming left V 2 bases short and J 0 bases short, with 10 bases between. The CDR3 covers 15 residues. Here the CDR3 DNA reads TGTGCCAGCAGTTACGCCTCTACGTACCAAGAGACCCAGTACTTC. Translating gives CASSYASTYQETQYF.

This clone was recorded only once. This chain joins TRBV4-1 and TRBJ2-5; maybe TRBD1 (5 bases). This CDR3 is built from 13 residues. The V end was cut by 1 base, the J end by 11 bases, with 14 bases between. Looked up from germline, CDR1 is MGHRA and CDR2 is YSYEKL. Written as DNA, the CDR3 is TGCGCCAGCAGCCAAGTACAGGCAGATGAGCAGTACTTC. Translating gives CASSQVQADEQYF.

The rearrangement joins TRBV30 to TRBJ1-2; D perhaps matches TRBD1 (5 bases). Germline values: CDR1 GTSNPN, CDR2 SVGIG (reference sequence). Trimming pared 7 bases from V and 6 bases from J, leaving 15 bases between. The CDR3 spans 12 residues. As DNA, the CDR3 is TGTGCCTTCTTTGCGGGGCCAGATGGCTACACCTTC. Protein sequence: CAFFAGPDGYTF.

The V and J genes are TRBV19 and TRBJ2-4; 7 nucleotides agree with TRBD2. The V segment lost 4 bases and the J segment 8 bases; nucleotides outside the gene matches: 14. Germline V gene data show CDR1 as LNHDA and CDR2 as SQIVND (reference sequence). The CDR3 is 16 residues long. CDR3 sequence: CASSSLGLVSEDIQYF. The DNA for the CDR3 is TGTGCCAGTAGTAGCCTCGGACTAGTCAGTGAGGACATTCAGTACTTC.

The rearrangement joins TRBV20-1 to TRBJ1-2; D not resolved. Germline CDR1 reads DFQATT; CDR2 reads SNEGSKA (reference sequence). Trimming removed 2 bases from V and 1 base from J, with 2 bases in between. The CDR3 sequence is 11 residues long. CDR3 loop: CSARHNYGYTF. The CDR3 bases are TGCAGTGCTAGACATAACTATGGCTACACCTTC.

This chain's CDR3 is CASSLLSETGGLTTEAFF. The CDR3 DNA is TGTGCCAGCAGTTTATTATCTGAGACAGGGGGCCTAACCACTGAAGCTTTCTTT. V gene TRBV28 combines with J gene TRBJ1-1, with TRBD1 matching 10 bases. Germline CDR1 and CDR2: MDHEN and SYDVKM. This CDR3 has 18 amino acids. The V segment lost 1 base and the J segment 4 bases; nucleotides outside the gene matches: 12.